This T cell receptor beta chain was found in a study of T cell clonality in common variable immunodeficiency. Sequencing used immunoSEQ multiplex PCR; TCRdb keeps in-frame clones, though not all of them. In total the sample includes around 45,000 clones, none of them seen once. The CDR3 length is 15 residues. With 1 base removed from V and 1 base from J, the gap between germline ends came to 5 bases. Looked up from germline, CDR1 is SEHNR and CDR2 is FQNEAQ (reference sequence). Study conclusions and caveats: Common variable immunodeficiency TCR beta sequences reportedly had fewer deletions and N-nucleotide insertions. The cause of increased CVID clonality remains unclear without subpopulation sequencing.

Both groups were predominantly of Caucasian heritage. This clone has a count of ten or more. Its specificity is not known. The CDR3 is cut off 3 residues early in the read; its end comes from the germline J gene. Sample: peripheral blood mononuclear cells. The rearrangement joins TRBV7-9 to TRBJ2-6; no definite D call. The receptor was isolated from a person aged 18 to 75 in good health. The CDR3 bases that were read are TGTGCCAGCAGCTTAGGGGCGTCTGGGGCCAACGTC. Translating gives CASSLGASGANV. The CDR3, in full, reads CASSLGASGANVLTF.